This T cell receptor (beta chain) originates from a study of blood T cells in healthy people across ages. Study-wide points: Older individuals had lower TCR beta diversity per million T cells (the decline was roughly linear).

Deletions cut 2 bases from V and 10 bases from J, with 13 bases between. This CDR3 spans 13 amino acids. Germline values: CDR1 SGHTA, CDR2 FQGTGA. This clonotype came up a few times. Antigen specificity is unknown. Primed by a sample-barcoded 5' primer and a J-beta primer mix, a second PCR proceeded for roughly 7 to 11 cycles. Unique molecular identifiers of 12 random nucleotides labeled each cDNA. TCRdb reprocessed the 5' RACE reads with MiXCR, giving one entry per CDR3 protein. The table shows approximately 800,000 distinct CDR3 sequences, with approximately 25% occurring only once. The sample was also reused in another study, on T cells of mothers and their children. Turning to that study: RNA that had been extracted went wholly into cDNA synthesis, at roughly 1.5 ug per 15 ul. Biologically related mothers and children overlapped slightly more than unrelated pairs, a non-significant difference.

The receptor was isolated from a boy aged 10-17 years in good health. Input material: blood. The chain has TRBV7-3 and TRBJ2-3, with D possibly being TRBD1 or TRBD2 (5 bases each). The CDR3 DNA is TGTGCCAGCAGCTTAGACGGGACCGCTGCGCAGTATTTT. Protein product: CASSLDGTAAQYF.